This passage covers 24 T cell receptor beta chains from one sample sequenced in a study of sequential checkpoint blockade in melanoma. Described treatment: randomized to nivolumab then ipilimumab (arm A) or the reverse (arm B). Generated by immunoSEQ multiplex PCR, the TCRdb table keeps only in-frame clones and is missing some. The sample contains some 14,000 clones, under 85% of which appear only once. Sequences were derived from CD8+ T cells sorted from blood (inferred from file names), sampled from a patient given nivolumab and ipilimumab in sequence. These receptors were collected from a human donor with melanoma.

The V gene is TRBV19, the J gene TRBJ1-5; possibly TRBD1 for D (6 bases). The germline V and J ends were trimmed by 4 bases and 0 bases, with 19 bases remaining between them. The CDR3 has 18 amino acids. Germline-derived CDR1 and CDR2 are LNHDA and SQIVND (reference sequence). This CDR3 is CASSNIYRDTYSNQPQHF. The DNA of the CDR3 is TGTGCCAGTAGTAATATTTACCGGGACACCTATAGCAATCAGCCCCAGCATTTT. Variable domain in full (rest from reference TRBV19 and TRBJ1-5): DGGITQSPKYLFRKEGQNVTLSCEQNLNHDAMYWYRQDPGQGLRLIYYSQIVNDFQKGDIAEGYSVSREKKESFPLTVTSAQKNPTAFYLCASSNIYRDTYSNQPQHFGDGTRLSIL.

The V and J genes are TRBV19 and TRBJ2-2; 10 positions agree with TRBD1. The CDR3 has 16 residues. Per the germline V gene, CDR1 is LNHDA and CDR2 is SQIVND (reference sequence). J was trimmed by 1 base and V by 8 bases; bases with no gene match: 7. Written as DNA, the CDR3 is TGTGCCAGTGTGGGTCGGACAGGGGGGAACACCGGGGAGCTGTTTTTT. This gives the protein CASVGRTGGNTGELFF.

V usage is TRBV6-1 and J usage is TRBJ2-6, with D unclear. The germline V and J ends were trimmed by 4 bases and 0 bases, with 4 bases remaining between them. CDR1 is MNHNS, CDR2 SASEGT, per germline. The CDR3 is 14 residues long. The CDR3, as DNA: TGTGCCAGCAGTGTAGACTCTGGGGCCAACGTCCTGACTTTC. Translating gives CASSVDSGANVLTF.

This chain connects TRBV15 to TRBJ1-5; no definite D call. The V and J ends lost 0 bases and 5 bases respectively, with 8 bases between them. Germline CDR1 LNHNV, CDR2 YYDKDF (reference sequence). The CDR3 is 14 residues long. The CDR3 DNA reads TGTGCCACCAGCAGAGATCGCGGAGATCAGCCCCAGCATTTT. It is translated as CATSRDRGDQPQHF.

The chain employs TRBV6-4 and TRBJ2-1; possible D gene TRBD1, 6 bases. The CDR3 loop spans 18 amino acids. The V gene lost 0 bases and the J gene lost 5 bases, with 20 bases spanning the gap. Per the germline V gene, CDR1 is MRHNA and CDR2 is SNTAGT. The CDR3 loop reads CASSDSIPTGEGNNEQFF. In nucleotides, the CDR3 is TGTGCCAGCAGTGACTCGATACCGACAGGTGAGGGAAACAATGAGCAGTTCTTC.

The chain links TRBV6-1 to TRBJ2-6; no definite D call. In germline, CDR1 is MNHNS, CDR2 SASEGT. Trimming shortened V by 5 bases and J by 0 bases, and 8 bases separated the two germline ends. This CDR3 spans 15 amino acids. Here the CDR3 reads CASSSGGSGANVLTF. CDR3 sequence (DNA): TGTGCCAGCAGTTCCGGCGGCTCTGGGGCCAACGTCCTGACTTTC.

Concerning this clone itself: This specimen includes other DNA sequences encoding the same CDR3. V gene TRBV25-1 combines with J gene TRBJ2-7, with 8 nucleotides matching TRBD1. CDR3 length equals 16 residues. V shed 5 bases and J 1 base; nucleotides not matched to a gene: 10. The germline CDR1 and CDR2 sequences are MGHDK and SYGVNS. CDR3 in amino acids: CASSNRRTGTSYEQYF. The CDR3, as DNA: TGTGCCAGCAGTAACCGTAGGACAGGGACGTCCTACGAGCAGTACTTC.

This clone was observed once. This chain connects TRBV11-3 to TRBJ2-7; D perhaps matches TRBD2 (5 bases). Germline assignment: CDR1 SGHNT and CDR2 YENEEA. The ends were cut back, 5 bases at V and 6 bases at J, with 14 bases in the middle. CDR3 length: 13 residues. CDR3 loop: CASSAPGGREQYF. In DNA form, the CDR3 reads TGTGCCAGCAGCGCGCCAGGCGGGCGCGAGCAGTACTTC.

This clone has more than one count but fewer than ten. The chain is built from TRBV6-4 and TRBJ1-5; a possible D gene is TRBD1 (6 bases). The CDR3 loop spans 15 amino acids. Trimming stripped 3 bases from V and 5 bases from J, with 14 bases between. Germline V gene lookup returns CDR1 MRHNA and CDR2 SNTAGT. The CDR3 region has the DNA TGTGCCAGCAGTGAGGACAGCGATGGTTATCAGCCCCAGCATTTT. This translates into CASSEDSDGYQPQHF.

CDR3 sequence (DNA): TGTGCCAGCAGTTTGGAGGGCCCTCACAATGAGCAGTTCTTC. It encodes CASSLEGPHNEQFF. The genes are TRBV27 and TRBJ2-1; perhaps TRBD2 as D (6 bases). Germline CDR1 is MNHEY and CDR2 is SMNVEV (reference sequence). The CDR3 contains 14 residues. Trimming left V 3 bases short and J 5 bases short, with 11 bases between.

CDR3 protein: CASTTTPSYNEQFF. In nucleotides, the CDR3 is TGTGCCAGTACGACTACACCTTCCTACAATGAGCAGTTCTTC. This chain links TRBV19 with TRBJ2-1; maybe TRBD2 (5 bases). The length of the CDR3 is 14 residues. The V end lost 7 bases, the J end lost 1 base, and 11 bases lay between the germline ends. CDR1 LNHDA and CDR2 SQIVND come from the germline V gene (reference sequence).

The chain couples TRBV5-1 to TRBJ2-5, with D perhaps TRBD2 (7 bases). The DNA end lines up better with TRBJ2-7; the J call may be wrong. The CDR3 is 15 residues long. CDR1 is SGHRS, CDR2 YFSETQ, per germline. Written as DNA, the CDR3 is TGCGCCAGCAGAGTTACTGGGGGGGGCTTCTACGAGCAGTACTTC. It yields the protein CASRVTGGGFYEQYF.

The genes are TRBV7-9 and TRBJ1-3; D unresolved. The germline V and J ends were trimmed by 4 bases and 4 bases, with 17 bases remaining between them. The length of the CDR3 is 16 residues. CDR1 and CDR2 (germline): SEHNR, FQNEAQ (reference sequence). CDR3 amino acids: CASSSTDPEFGNTIYF. In DNA, the CDR3 is TGTGCCAGCAGCTCGACCGACCCGGAGTTCGGAAACACCATATATTTT.

This clone appeared once. CDR3 loop: CASSRGNTEAFF. As DNA, the CDR3 is TGTGCCAGCAGTAGGGGGAACACTGAAGCTTTCTTT. The rearrangement uses TRBV25-1 and TRBJ1-1, with D possibly TRBD1 on 5 matching bases. V was trimmed by 5 bases and J by 1 base, leaving 5 bases between them. The CDR3 has 12 residues. Germline assignment: CDR1 MGHDK and CDR2 SYGVNS. The full variable domain, in which reference TRBV25-1 and TRBJ1-1 provide the parts outside the CDR3, is EADIYQTPRYLVIGTGKKITLECSQTMGHDKMYWYQQDPGMELHLIHYSYGVNSTEKGDLSSESTVSRIRTEHFPLTLESARPSHTSQYLCASSRGNTEAFFGQGTRLTVV.

The J gene is TRBJ1-1, the V gene TRBV10-3, with a tentative D call TRBD1 (6 bases). V shed 11 bases and J shed 3 bases, with 16 bases lying between them. Germline V CDR1 and CDR2: ENHRY, SYGVKD. The length of the CDR3 is 13 residues. DNA for the CDR3: TGTGCCTCGGGACACTACAAAGACACTGAAGCTTTCTTT. This codes for CASGHYKDTEAFF.

CDR3: CASSFGLNTGELFF. The CDR3 DNA is TGTGCCAGCAGTTTTGGGCTGAACACCGGGGAGCTGTTTTTT. The chain couples TRBV27 to TRBJ2-2; no clear D. Germline-derived CDR1 and CDR2 are MNHEY and SMNVEV (reference sequence). The V and J ends lost 3 bases and 1 base respectively, with 6 bases between them. The CDR3 consists of 14 residues.

The chain combines TRBV6-1 with TRBJ1-2; D perhaps matches TRBD1 (6 bases). The germline V gene has CDR1 MNHNS and CDR2 SASEGT. Trimming removed 5 bases at V and 7 bases at J, with 17 bases between. CDR3 length: 14 amino acids. CDR3 protein: CASSNLGGAFGYTF. Written as DNA, the CDR3 is TGTGCCAGCAGTAATCTAGGGGGGGCTTTTGGCTACACCTTC.

The J gene is TRBJ2-1, the V gene TRBV28, with D possibly matching TRBD2 (5 bases). CDR1 MDHEN and CDR2 SYDVKM come from the germline V gene. The V end lost 5 bases, the J end lost 9 bases, and 20 bases lay between the germline ends. There are 15 residues in the CDR3. The CDR3 DNA reads as TGTGCCAGCAGTCTTAGCGCCGTGTTCGTCAGTGAGCAGTTCTTC. It translates to CASSLSAVFVSEQFF.

The genes are TRBV5-1 and TRBJ2-7; 7 bases line up with TRBD2. CDR1 is SGHRS and CDR2 is YFSETQ in the germline V gene. After removal of 0 bases from V and 2 bases from J, the junction contained 2 bases not matched to a gene. CDR3 length: 14 amino acids. Written as DNA, the CDR3 is TGCGCCAGCAGCTTGGTCGCGGGGGCCTACGAGCAGTACTTC. Protein product: CASSLVAGAYEQYF. The entire variable domain, with the rest obtained from reference TRBV5-1 and TRBJ2-7, is as follows: KAGVTQTPRYLIKTRGQQVTLSCSPISGHRSVSWYQQTPGQGLQFLFEYFSETQRNKGNFPGRFSGRQFSNSRSEMNVSTLELGDSALYLCASSLVAGAYEQYFGPGTRLTVT.

The genes are TRBV5-1 and TRBJ2-1; D perhaps matches TRBD2 (6 bases). Trimming stripped 0 bases from V and 6 bases from J, with 10 bases between. Germline V lookup: CDR1 SGHRS, CDR2 YFSETQ. This CDR3 contains 14 residues. The CDR3 nucleotides read TGCGCCAGCAGCTTGGCCGTCGGGGGCAATGAGCAGTTCTTC. It specifies CASSLAVGGNEQFF.

In its sample, this clone was seen a few times. This chain uses TRBV4-2 with TRBJ1-2, with 7 bases aligning to TRBD1. CDR1 and CDR2 (germline): LGHNA, YNFKEQ. V shed 5 bases, J shed 9 bases, and the junction held 3 bases outside the gene matches. This CDR3 has 11 amino acids. In DNA, the CDR3 is TGTGCCAGCAGCTGGACAGGAAGCTACACCTTC. Amino acids: CASSWTGSYTF.

The CDR3 DNA follows: TGTGCCAGTAGCGGACTAGCGGGAGGAGAGACCCAGTACTTC. Translation gives CASSGLAGGETQYF. This sequence joins TRBV19 and TRBJ2-5; 14 bases are a match to TRBD2. With 6 bases clipped from V and 4 bases from J, the junction kept 1 base outside the gene matches. This CDR3 has 14 amino acids. Looked up from germline, CDR1 is LNHDA and CDR2 is SQIVND (reference sequence).

The chain has TRBV19 and TRBJ2-5, with 10 bases aligning to TRBD1. Near its end, the DNA agrees better with TRBJ2-7, so the J call may be wrong. The germline CDR1 and CDR2 sequences are LNHDA and SQIVND (reference sequence). The CDR3 extends over 14 amino acids. The CDR3 DNA sequence: TGTGCCAGTAGCCCGGGACAGGGGCCCTACGAGCAGTACTTC. Encoded protein: CASSPGQGPYEQYF.

The V call is TRBV7-5, the J call TRBJ2-7; the table's D call, TRBD1, has no DNA check behind it. TRBV7-5 is designated a pseudogene. The CDR3 covers 12 residues. CDR3 in amino acids: CARGTVCDEQYF. The CDR3 DNA follows: TGTGCCAGGGGGACAGTTTGCGACGAGCAGTACTTC.